Below, 28 T cell receptor beta chains from the same sample are listed, as sequenced in a study of blood T cell repertoires in COVID-19. Sequencing used immunoSEQ multiplex PCR; TCRdb keeps in-frame clones, though not all of them. Here the sample spans around 380,000 clones, around 87% being singletons. The sequencing sample was made of PBMCs or T cells enriched from blood (not recorded which). These receptors were taken from a man in his thirties or forties who had recovered from COVID-19.

The gene calls are TRBV9 and TRBJ1-3; D is undetermined. The CDR3 spans 15 residues. In germline, CDR1 is SGDLS, CDR2 YYNGEE. Trimming left V 2 bases short and J 2 bases short, with 11 bases between. CDR3 DNA: TGTGCCAGCAGCGTTGCAGAGGAACCTGGAAACACCATATATTTT. It is translated as CASSVAEEPGNTIYF.

The chain recombines TRBV12-3 or TRBV12-4 with TRBJ1-2; a weak D match, TRBD1 (5 bases). The CDR3 has 13 amino acids. Deletions cut 3 bases from V and 8 bases from J, with 13 bases between. CDR3 sequence (DNA): TGTGCCAGCAGTTTCGGACAATGGGAAGGCTACACCTTC. Translating gives CASSFGQWEGYTF.

This chain connects TRBV3-1 (or the pseudogene TRBV3-2) to TRBJ2-1; tentative D call: TRBD1 (5 bases). Looked up from germline, CDR1 is LGHDT and CDR2 is YNNKEL (reference sequence). The V end was cut by 1 base, the J end by 1 base, with 8 bases between. The CDR3 is 15 amino acids. CDR3 protein: CASSQAPGSYNEQFF. The CDR3 coding sequence is TGTGCCAGCAGCCAAGCGCCAGGGTCCTACAATGAGCAGTTCTTC.

The chain recombines TRBV5-1 with TRBJ2-3, with 10 bases matching TRBD1. The germline CDR1 and CDR2 sequences are SGHRS and YFSETQ. CDR3 length equals 15 residues. With V trimmed by 5 bases and J by 5 bases, 8 bases remained unmatched. CDR3 nucleotides: TGCGCCAGCAGACCGGGACAGGGGTTCGGAGATACGCAGTATTTT. Its translation is CASRPGQGFGDTQYF.

The chain carries TRBV7-6 and TRBJ1-3; tentatively, D is TRBD1 (6 bases). The V gene's germline CDR1 is SGHVS and CDR2 FNYEAQ. The ends were cut back, 5 bases at V and 0 bases at J, with 11 bases in the middle. The CDR3 is 15 residues long. The CDR3, as DNA: TGTGCCAGCAGCATCGACAGGAACTCTGGAAACACCATATATTTT. Translated: CASSIDRNSGNTIYF.

This clone appeared a few times. This chain links TRBV19 with TRBJ1-4, with 9 bases aligning to TRBD1. V shed 5 bases, J shed 6 bases, and the junction held 7 bases outside the gene matches. Germline V lookup: CDR1 LNHDA, CDR2 SQIVND (reference sequence). CDR3 length equals 15 residues. The CDR3 region has the DNA TGTGCCAGTAGTCCGGGACAGGGTCGGGATGAAAAACTGTTTTTT. As protein: CASSPGQGRDEKLFF.

CDR3 nucleotides: TGTGCCAGCAGCCTTGGACAGGGTGGTGAAAAACTGTTTTTT. Its protein product is CASSLGQGGEKLFF. The chain couples TRBV7-9 to TRBJ1-4, with 8 bases that match TRBD1. With 5 bases clipped from V and 7 bases from J, the junction kept 6 bases outside the gene matches. This CDR3 has 14 residues. Germline CDR1 and CDR2: SEHNR and FQNEAQ (reference sequence).

The J gene is TRBJ2-7, the V gene TRBV9; 7 bases fit TRBD2. Germline V CDR1 and CDR2: SGDLS, YYNGEE. With V trimmed by 7 bases and J by 7 bases, 14 bases remained unmatched. The CDR3 has 14 residues. In DNA, the CDR3 is TGTGCCAGCGCTCGGAGCGGGGCGTCAAAGGAGCAGTACTTC. This translates into CASARSGASKEQYF.

This rearrangement joins TRBV10-1 to TRBJ1-1; 8 nucleotides agree with TRBD1. V lost 2 bases to trimming and J lost 8 bases; unmatched junction nucleotides: 19. Germline V gene data show CDR1 as WNHNN and CDR2 as SYGVQD (reference sequence). CDR3 size: 18 residues. CDR3 nucleotide sequence: TGCGCCAGCAGTGAGAGAGAGGGGAGGACAGGGCAGGCTGAAGAAGCTTTCTTT. Its protein is CASSEREGRTGQAEEAFF.

On this clone: The sample holds other DNA sequences that translate to the same CDR3. The V call is TRBV3-1 (or the pseudogene TRBV3-2), the J call TRBJ1-1; no clear D. The germline V and J ends were trimmed by 1 base and 1 base, with 7 bases remaining between them. In germline, CDR1 is LGHDT, CDR2 YNNKEL (reference sequence). The CDR3 spans 14 residues. Here the CDR3 DNA reads TGTGCCAGCAGCCAAGCTGGAGGGAACACTGAAGCTTTCTTT. Translated, it gives CASSQAGGNTEAFF.

This chain joins TRBV30 and TRBJ1-2, with 9 bases matching TRBD1. V lost 7 bases, J lost 2 bases, and 5 bases stayed unmatched. Germline CDR1 and CDR2: GTSNPN and SVGIG (reference sequence). The CDR3 consists of 13 residues. As DNA, the CDR3 is TGTGCCTCGCCGGGACAGGGAAACTATGGCTACACCTTC. Its translation: CASPGQGNYGYTF.

The V call is TRBV7-3, the J call TRBJ1-1; D is possibly TRBD1 (6 bases). CDR1 is SGHTA and CDR2 is FQGTGA in the germline V gene. V was clipped by 0 bases and J by 5 bases, with 13 bases between them. There are 15 residues in the CDR3. The CDR3 bases are TGTGCCAGCAGCTTAACGGGGTACAGGGCGACTGAAGCTTTCTTT. Encoded protein: CASSLTGYRATEAFF.

The chain couples TRBV19 to TRBJ1-3, with D possibly matching TRBD1 (5 bases). The CDR3 extends over 14 amino acids. In germline, CDR1 is LNHDA, CDR2 SQIVND (reference sequence). The V end lost 6 bases, the J end lost 0 bases, and 9 bases lay between the germline ends. CDR3 residues: CASRPDTSGNTIYF. CDR3 DNA: TGTGCCAGTAGGCCGGACACCTCTGGAAACACCATATATTTT.

This clone was seen a single time. The rearrangement joins TRBV6-5 to TRBJ2-7, with 10 bases matching TRBD1. Germline V gene data show CDR1 as MNHEY and CDR2 as SVGAGI. The CDR3 is made up of 14 amino acids. V shed 7 bases, J shed 3 bases, and the junction held 6 bases outside the gene matches. CDR3 nucleotides: TGTGCCAGCAATAGACAGGGGGCGAGCTACGAGCAGTACTTC. It translates to CASNRQGASYEQYF.

The table lists this clone with a few counts. The chain employs TRBV30 and TRBJ1-1, with 7 bases that match TRBD1. Germline V gene data show CDR1 as GTSNPN and CDR2 as SVGIG (reference sequence). The CDR3 totals 12 residues. J lost 5 bases, V lost 5 bases, and 5 bases had no gene match. The CDR3 bases are TGTGCCTGGCAGGGGGTGTGGACTGAAGCTTTCTTT. Protein: CAWQGVWTEAFF.

This clone appeared once. The rearrangement joins TRBV5-1 to TRBJ1-2; a possible D gene is TRBD1 (5 bases). V was trimmed by 2 bases and J by 0 bases, leaving 14 bases between them. Per germline, CDR1 SGHRS and CDR2 YFSETQ. This CDR3 spans 16 amino acids. The CDR3 protein is CASSFPRDSPNYGYTF. The CDR3 DNA reads as TGCGCCAGCAGCTTTCCCCGGGACTCACCTAACTATGGCTACACCTTC.

The chain joins TRBV2 to TRBJ1-2; D might be TRBD1 (6 bases). V gave up 5 bases and J gave up 2 bases, with 15 bases separating them. Germline assignment: CDR1 SNHLY and CDR2 FYNNEI. The CDR3 is 15 residues long. The CDR3: CASSLMKQGNYGYTF. The CDR3 DNA sequence: TGTGCCAGCAGTCTAATGAAACAGGGAAACTATGGCTACACCTTC.

This clone was recorded only once. The CDR3 spells CASSQGLRGWEKLFF. Written as DNA, the CDR3 is TGCGCCAGCAGCCAAGGTCTCCGGGGATGGGAAAAACTGTTTTTT. The genes are TRBV4-1 and TRBJ1-4; D gene unclear. The CDR3 extends over 15 amino acids. Germline V gene lookup returns CDR1 MGHRA and CDR2 YSYEKL. V was cut by 1 base and J by 8 bases, with 14 bases left in between.

This clone appeared a few times. The V gene is TRBV9, the J gene TRBJ2-3; D gene uncertain. The length of the CDR3 is 13 residues. Trimming shortened V by 4 bases and J by 0 bases, and 6 bases separated the two germline ends. Germline loops: CDR1 SGDLS, CDR2 YYNGEE. The DNA of the CDR3 is TGTGCCAGCAGCTCTTTTAGCACAGATACGCAGTATTTT. It codes for CASSSFSTDTQYF.

This clone was seen just once. The chain couples TRBV18 to TRBJ2-5, with D possibly TRBD1 on 7 matching bases. The CDR3 is 16 amino acids. V was shortened by 0 bases and J by 8 bases, with 19 bases between the two germline ends. The V gene's germline CDR1 is KGHSH and CDR2 LQKENI. The CDR3 coding sequence is TGTGCCAGCTCACCACCGGAGGGGGCAGTAATTGTCACCCAGTACTTC. Its translation: CASSPPEGAVIVTQYF.

This chain links TRBV7-9 with TRBJ1-6; the match to TRBD1 covers 10 bases. V shed 8 bases, J shed 11 bases, and the junction held 6 bases outside the gene matches. Germline V lookup: CDR1 SEHNR, CDR2 FQNEAQ (reference sequence). CDR3 length: 13 amino acids. The CDR3 nucleotides read TGTGCCAGCGGGGACAGGGGTAACCCACCCCTCCACTTT. As protein: CASGDRGNPPLHF.

Here the CDR3 reads CASSQGATTNEKLFF. CDR3 coding DNA: TGCGCCAGCAGCCAGGGGGCGACAACTAATGAAAAACTGTTTTTT. This chain connects TRBV4-3 to TRBJ1-4; a possible D gene is TRBD1 (6 bases). The CDR3 is made up of 15 amino acids. Germline V gene lookup returns CDR1 LGHNA and CDR2 YSLEER. The V gene lost 3 bases and the J gene lost 0 bases, with 8 bases spanning the gap.

The V call is TRBV2, the J call TRBJ2-7; D might be TRBD2 (5 bases). This CDR3 is built from 16 residues. V was clipped by 1 base and J by 4 bases, with 17 bases between them. The germline gives CDR1 SNHLY, CDR2 FYNNEI. This CDR3 reads CASSEELVRSRYEQYF. The CDR3 DNA reads TGTGCCAGCAGTGAAGAACTAGTGCGTAGTAGGTACGAGCAGTACTTC.

This clone has only one observation. The chain combines TRBV30 with TRBJ2-2; 10 bases match TRBD1. The trim removed 4 bases at V and 0 bases at J, leaving 14 bases unmatched. This CDR3 spans 19 amino acids. CDR1 is GTSNPN, CDR2 SVGIG, per germline (reference sequence). The CDR3 here is CAWTTPGQGPHANTGELFF. The DNA of the CDR3 is TGTGCCTGGACCACCCCGGGACAGGGGCCTCACGCGAACACCGGGGAGCTGTTTTTT.

The chain employs TRBV6-5 and TRBJ1-1; 10 nucleotides match TRBD1. Germline CDR1 MNHEY, CDR2 SVGAGI. Germline trimming cut 6 bases from V and 1 base from J; bases unmatched to any gene: 2. This CDR3 spans 14 amino acids. CDR3 bases: TGTGCCAGCAGCAGGGACAGGGGGAACACTGAAGCTTTCTTT. Translating gives CASSRDRGNTEAFF.

The chain joins TRBV18 to TRBJ2-7; TRBD1 aligns across 11 bases. The germline V gene has CDR1 KGHSH and CDR2 LQKENI. Trimming cost V 4 bases and J 3 bases; bases outside gene matches: 5. The CDR3 runs to 15 residues. This CDR3 is CASSLPGQGVYEQYF. Written as DNA, the CDR3 is TGTGCCAGCTCACTACCGGGACAGGGGGTCTACGAGCAGTACTTC.

The chain joins TRBV2 to TRBJ1-6; D may be TRBD1 (6 bases). CDR3 length equals 13 residues. Trimming stripped 8 bases from V and 6 bases from J, with 11 bases between. Germline CDR1 SNHLY, CDR2 FYNNEI. This CDR3 is CASAGQPNSPLHF. The CDR3 DNA is TGTGCCAGCGCCGGACAGCCTAATTCACCCCTCCACTTT.

The chain employs TRBV29-1 and TRBJ1-1, with TRBD1 matching over 9 bases. The CDR3 runs to 13 residues. V lost 7 bases and J lost 3; bases outside the gene matches: 6. The germline CDR1 and CDR2 sequences are SQVTM and ANQGSEA. Here the CDR3 reads CSAGQGRDTEAFF. The DNA of the CDR3 is TGCAGCGCTGGACAGGGGAGGGACACTGAAGCTTTCTTT. Full variable domain (missing parts from reference TRBV29-1 and TRBJ1-1): SAVISQKPSRDICQRGTSLTIQCQVDSQVTMMFWYRQQPGQSLTLIATANQGSEATYESGFVIDKFPISRPNLTFSTLTVSNMSPEDSSIYLCSAGQGRDTEAFFGQGTRLTVV.